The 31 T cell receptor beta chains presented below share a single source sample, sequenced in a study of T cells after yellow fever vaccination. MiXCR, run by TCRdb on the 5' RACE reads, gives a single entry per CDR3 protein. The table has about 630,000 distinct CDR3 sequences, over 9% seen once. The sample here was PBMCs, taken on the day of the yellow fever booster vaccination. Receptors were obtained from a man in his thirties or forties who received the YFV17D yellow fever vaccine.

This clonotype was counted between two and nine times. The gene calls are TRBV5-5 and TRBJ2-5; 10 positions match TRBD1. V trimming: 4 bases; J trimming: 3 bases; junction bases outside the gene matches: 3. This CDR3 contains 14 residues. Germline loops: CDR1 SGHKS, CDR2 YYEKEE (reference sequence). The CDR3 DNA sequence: TGTGCCAGCAGCCTGGGACAGGGGAAAGAGACCCAGTACTTC. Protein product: CASSLGQGKETQYF.

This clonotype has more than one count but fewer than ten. The CDR3: CSAPRGDEQYF. The CDR3 DNA follows: TGCAGTGCTCCCCGCGGGGACGAGCAGTACTTC. This chain uses TRBV20-1 with TRBJ2-7; D possibly corresponds to TRBD2 (6 bases). The CDR3 length is 11 residues. Germline CDR1 is DFQATT and CDR2 is SNEGSKA (reference sequence). Trimming took off 5 bases at V and 5 bases at J, with 10 bases between the two ends.

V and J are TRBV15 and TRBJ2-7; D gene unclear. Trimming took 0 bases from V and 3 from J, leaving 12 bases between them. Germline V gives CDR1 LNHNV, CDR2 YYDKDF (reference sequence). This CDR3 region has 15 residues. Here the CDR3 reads CATSRDKVGSYEQYF. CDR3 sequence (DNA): TGTGCCACCAGCAGAGATAAAGTGGGAAGCTACGAGCAGTACTTC.

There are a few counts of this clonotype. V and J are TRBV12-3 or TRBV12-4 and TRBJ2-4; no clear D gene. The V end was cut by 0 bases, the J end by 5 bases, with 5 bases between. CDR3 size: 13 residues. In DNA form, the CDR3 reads TGTGCCAGCAGTTTAGCGGCGCAAAACATTCAGTACTTC. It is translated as CASSLAAQNIQYF.

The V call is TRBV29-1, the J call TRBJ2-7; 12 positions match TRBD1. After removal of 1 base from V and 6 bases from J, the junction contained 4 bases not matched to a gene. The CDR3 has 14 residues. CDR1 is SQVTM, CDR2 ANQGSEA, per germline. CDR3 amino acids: CSVEGGQGASEQYF. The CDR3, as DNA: TGCAGCGTTGAAGGGGGACAGGGGGCCTCCGAGCAGTACTTC.

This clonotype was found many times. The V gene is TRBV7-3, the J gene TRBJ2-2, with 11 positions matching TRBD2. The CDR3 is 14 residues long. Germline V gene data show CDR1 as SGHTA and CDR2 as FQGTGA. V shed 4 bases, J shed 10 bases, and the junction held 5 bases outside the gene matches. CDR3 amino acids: CASSSLAGEKELFF. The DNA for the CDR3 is TGTGCCAGCAGCTCACTAGCGGGAGAGAAGGAGCTGTTTTTT. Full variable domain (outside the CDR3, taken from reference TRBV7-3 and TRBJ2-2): GAGVSQTPSNKVTEKGKYVELRCDPISGHTALYWYRQSLGQGPEFLIYFQGTGAADDSGLPNDRFFAVRPEGSVSTLKIQRTERGDSAVYLCASSSLAGEKELFFGEGSRLTVL.

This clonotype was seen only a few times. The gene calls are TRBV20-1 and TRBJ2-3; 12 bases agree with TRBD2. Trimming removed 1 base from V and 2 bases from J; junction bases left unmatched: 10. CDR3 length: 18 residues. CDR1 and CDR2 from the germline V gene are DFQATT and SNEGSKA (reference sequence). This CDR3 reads CSARGTSGTPKTTDTQYF. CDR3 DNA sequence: TGCAGTGCTAGAGGGACTAGCGGGACTCCCAAAACCACAGATACGCAGTATTTT.

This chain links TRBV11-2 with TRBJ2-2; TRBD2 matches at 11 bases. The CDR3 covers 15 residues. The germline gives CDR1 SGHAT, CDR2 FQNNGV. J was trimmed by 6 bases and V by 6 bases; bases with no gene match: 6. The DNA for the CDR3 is TGTGCCAGCAGACCAACTAGCGGGAGTGCCGGGGAGCTGTTTTTT. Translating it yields CASRPTSGSAGELFF.

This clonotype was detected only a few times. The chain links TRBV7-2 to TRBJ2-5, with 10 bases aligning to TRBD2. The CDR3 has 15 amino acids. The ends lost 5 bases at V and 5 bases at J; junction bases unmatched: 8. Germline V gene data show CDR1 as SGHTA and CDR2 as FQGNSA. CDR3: CASSGLAGVVETQYF. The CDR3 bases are TGTGCCAGCAGCGGTCTAGCGGGAGTGGTGGAGACCCAGTACTTC.

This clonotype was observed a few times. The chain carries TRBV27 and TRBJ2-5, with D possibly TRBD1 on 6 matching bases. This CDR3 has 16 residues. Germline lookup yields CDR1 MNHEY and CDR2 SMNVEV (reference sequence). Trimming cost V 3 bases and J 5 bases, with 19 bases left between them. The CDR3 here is CASSLGHLVAEETQYF. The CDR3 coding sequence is TGTGCCAGCAGTTTGGGACACTTGGTTGCGGAGGAGACCCAGTACTTC.

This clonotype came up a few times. This chain's CDR3 is CASSPTRQGTYEQYF. The CDR3 nucleotides are TGTGCCAGCAGCCCCACCCGACAGGGTACCTACGAGCAGTACTTC. V usage is TRBV7-9 and J usage is TRBJ2-7, with 7 bases aligning to TRBD1. In germline, CDR1 is SEHNR, CDR2 FQNEAQ (reference sequence). After removal of 5 bases from V and 2 bases from J, the junction contained 9 bases not matched to a gene. CDR3 length equals 15 residues.

The CDR3 DNA reads as TGTGCCTGGAGTGTAATGGAGTGGGATAAGGATACGCAGTATTTT. Translated, it gives CAWSVMEWDKDTQYF. The chain carries TRBV30 and TRBJ2-3; the D is unclear. This CDR3 is 15 amino acids long. Germline V gene sequence: CDR1 GTSNPN, CDR2 SVGIG (reference sequence). V lost 0 bases and J 6 bases, leaving 16 bases between the germline ends.

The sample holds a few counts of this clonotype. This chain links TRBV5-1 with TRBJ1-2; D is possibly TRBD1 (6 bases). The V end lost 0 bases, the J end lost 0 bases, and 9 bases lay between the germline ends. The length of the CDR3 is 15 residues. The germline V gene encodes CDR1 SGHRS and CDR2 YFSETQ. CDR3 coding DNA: TGCGCCAGCAGCTTGGAGGGGGGCGCTAACTATGGCTACACCTTC. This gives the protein CASSLEGGANYGYTF.

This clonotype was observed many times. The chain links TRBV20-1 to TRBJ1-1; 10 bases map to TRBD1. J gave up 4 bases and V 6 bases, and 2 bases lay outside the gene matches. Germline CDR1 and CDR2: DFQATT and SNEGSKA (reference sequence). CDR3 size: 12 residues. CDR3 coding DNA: TGCAGTGCAAGGACAGGGGGCACTGAAGCTTTCTTT. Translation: CSARTGGTEAFF.

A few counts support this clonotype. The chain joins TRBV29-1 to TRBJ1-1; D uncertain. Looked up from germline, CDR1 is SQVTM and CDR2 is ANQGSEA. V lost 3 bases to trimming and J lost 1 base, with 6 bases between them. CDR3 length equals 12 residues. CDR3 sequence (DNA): TGCAGCGTTGAGTCCGGGAACACTGAAGCTTTCTTT. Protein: CSVESGNTEAFF.

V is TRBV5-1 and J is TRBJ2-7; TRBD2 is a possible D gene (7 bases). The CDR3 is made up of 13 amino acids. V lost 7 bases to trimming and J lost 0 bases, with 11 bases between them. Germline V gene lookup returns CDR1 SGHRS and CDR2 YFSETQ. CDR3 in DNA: TGCGCCAGCGGACAGCGGGGCTCCTACGAGCAGTACTTC. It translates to CASGQRGSYEQYF.

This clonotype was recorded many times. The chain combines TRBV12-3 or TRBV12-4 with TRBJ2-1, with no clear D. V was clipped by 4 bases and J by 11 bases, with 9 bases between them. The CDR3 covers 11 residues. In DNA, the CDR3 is TGTGCCAGCAGTTCGTCCCCCAAGCAGTTCTTC. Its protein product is CASSSSPKQFF.

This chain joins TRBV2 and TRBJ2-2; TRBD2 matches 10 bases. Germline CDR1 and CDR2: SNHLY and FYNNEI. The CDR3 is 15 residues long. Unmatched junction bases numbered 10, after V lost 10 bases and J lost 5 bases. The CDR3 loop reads CAIELAGVETGELFF. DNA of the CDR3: TGTGCCATCGAGCTAGCGGGAGTAGAGACCGGGGAGCTGTTTTTT.

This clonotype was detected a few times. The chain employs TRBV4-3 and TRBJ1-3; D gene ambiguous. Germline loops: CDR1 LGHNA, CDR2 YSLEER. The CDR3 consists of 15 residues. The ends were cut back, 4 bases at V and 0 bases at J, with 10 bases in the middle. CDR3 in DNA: TGCGCCAGCAGCCCTACCGGGTACTCTGGAAACACCATATATTTT. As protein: CASSPTGYSGNTIYF.

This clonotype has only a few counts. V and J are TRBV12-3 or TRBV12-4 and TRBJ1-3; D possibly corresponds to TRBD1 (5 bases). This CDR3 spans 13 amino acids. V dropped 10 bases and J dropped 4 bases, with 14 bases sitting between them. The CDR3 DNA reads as TGTGCCACGACCCGTCGGGGGGGAAACACCATATATTTT. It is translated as CATTRRGGNTIYF.

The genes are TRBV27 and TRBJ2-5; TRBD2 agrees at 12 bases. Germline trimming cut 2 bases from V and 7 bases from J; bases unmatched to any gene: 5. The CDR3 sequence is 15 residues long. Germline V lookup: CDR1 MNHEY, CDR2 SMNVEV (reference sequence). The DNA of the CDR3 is TGTGCCAGCAGTTTAGCAGCTAGCGGGAGGGGGACCCAGTACTTC. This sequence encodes CASSLAASGRGTQYF.

The CDR3 protein is CSASDSGNTGELFF. The DNA for the CDR3 is TGCAGTGCCTCAGATAGCGGGAACACCGGGGAGCTGTTTTTT. J is TRBJ2-2 and V is TRBV20-1, with D perhaps TRBD2 (6 bases). CDR1 is DFQATT, CDR2 SNEGSKA, per germline (reference sequence). V lost 6 bases, J lost 1 base, and 12 bases lay in between. The CDR3 is made up of 14 amino acids.

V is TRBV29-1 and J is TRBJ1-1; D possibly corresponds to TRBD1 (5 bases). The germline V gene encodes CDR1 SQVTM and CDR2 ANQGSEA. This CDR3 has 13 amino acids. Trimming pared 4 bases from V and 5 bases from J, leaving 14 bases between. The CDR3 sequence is CSVVPGTLTEAFF. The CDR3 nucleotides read TGCAGCGTTGTACCAGGGACTTTGACTGAAGCTTTCTTT.

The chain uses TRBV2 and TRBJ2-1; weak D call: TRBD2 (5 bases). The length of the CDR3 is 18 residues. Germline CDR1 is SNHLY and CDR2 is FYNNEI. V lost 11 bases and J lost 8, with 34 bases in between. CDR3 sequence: CAFCPPQASSHPDYEQFF. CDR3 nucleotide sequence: TGTGCCTTCTGTCCTCCTCAGGCTAGTTCGCACCCGGACTATGAGCAGTTCTTC.

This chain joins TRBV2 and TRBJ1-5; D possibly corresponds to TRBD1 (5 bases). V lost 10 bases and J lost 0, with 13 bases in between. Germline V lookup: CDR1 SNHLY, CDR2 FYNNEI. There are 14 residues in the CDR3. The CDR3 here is CATHGGFSNQPQHF. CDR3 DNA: TGTGCCACCCACGGGGGGTTTAGCAATCAGCCCCAGCATTTT.

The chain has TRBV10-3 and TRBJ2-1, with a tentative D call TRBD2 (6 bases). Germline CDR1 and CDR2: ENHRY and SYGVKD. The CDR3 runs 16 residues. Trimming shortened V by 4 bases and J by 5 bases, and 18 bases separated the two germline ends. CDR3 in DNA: TGTGCCATCAGTGGGGGGGAAGCGGAGCGCCACAATGAGCAGTTCTTC. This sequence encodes CAISGGEAERHNEQFF.

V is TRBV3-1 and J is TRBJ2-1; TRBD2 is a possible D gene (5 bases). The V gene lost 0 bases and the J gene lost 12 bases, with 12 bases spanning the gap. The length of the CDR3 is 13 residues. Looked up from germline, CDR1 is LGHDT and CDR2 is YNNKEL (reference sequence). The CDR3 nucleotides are TGTGCCAGCAGCCAAGAGCCCGGACGGGGGCAGTTCTTC. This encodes CASSQEPGRGQFF.

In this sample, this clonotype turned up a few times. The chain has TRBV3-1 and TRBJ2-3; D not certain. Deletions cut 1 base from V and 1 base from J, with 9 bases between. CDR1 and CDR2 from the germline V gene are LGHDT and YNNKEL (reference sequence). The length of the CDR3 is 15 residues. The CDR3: CASSQGAIRTDTQYF. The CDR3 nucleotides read TGTGCCAGCAGCCAAGGAGCAATACGCACAGATACGCAGTATTTT.

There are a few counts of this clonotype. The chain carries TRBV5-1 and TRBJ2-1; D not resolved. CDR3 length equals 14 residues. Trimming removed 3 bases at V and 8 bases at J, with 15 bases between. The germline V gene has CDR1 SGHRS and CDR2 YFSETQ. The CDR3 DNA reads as TGCGCCAGCAGCTCGACCGTGGGGTACGATGAGCAGTTCTTC. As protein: CASSSTVGYDEQFF.

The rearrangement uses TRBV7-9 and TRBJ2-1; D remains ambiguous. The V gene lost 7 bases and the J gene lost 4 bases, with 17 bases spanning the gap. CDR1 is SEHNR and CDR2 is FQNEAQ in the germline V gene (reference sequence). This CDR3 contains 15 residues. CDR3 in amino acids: CASTPPAVRYNEQFF. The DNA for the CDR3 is TGTGCCAGCACCCCTCCCGCGGTGCGTTACAATGAGCAGTTCTTC.

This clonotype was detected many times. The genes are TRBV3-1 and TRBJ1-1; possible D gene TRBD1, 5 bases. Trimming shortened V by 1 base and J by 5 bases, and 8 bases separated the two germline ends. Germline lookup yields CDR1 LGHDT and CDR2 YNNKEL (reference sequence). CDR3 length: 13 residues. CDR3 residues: CASSQVGGTEAFF. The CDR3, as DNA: TGTGCCAGCAGCCAAGTTGGGGGAACTGAAGCTTTCTTT.